These 24 T cell receptor beta chains originate from one sample sequenced in a study of T cell repertoires in cytomegalovirus infection. TCRdb ran MiXCR on the reads and lists one entry per CDR3 protein. The sample carries nearly 650,000 distinct CDR3 sequences, approximately 25% recorded once. The sequenced material came from CD8+ T cells from PBMCs. The origin of the receptors is a human donor in good health (CMV status not recorded). Some clones in this sample may be carry-over from other donors' samples.

The chain recombines TRBV3-1 with TRBJ2-7; tentatively, D is TRBD2 (5 bases). This CDR3 spans 15 amino acids. V gave up 0 bases and J gave up 0 bases, with 9 bases separating them. Germline V gene lookup returns CDR1 LGHDT and CDR2 YNNKEL (reference sequence). The CDR3 region is CASSQDPGNSYEQYF. The CDR3 nucleotides are TGTGCCAGCAGCCAAGATCCCGGGAACTCCTACGAGCAGTACTTC.

There are many counts of this clonotype. The chain recombines TRBV25-1 with TRBJ2-7; D is perhaps TRBD1 (6 bases). Deletions cut 5 bases from V and 3 bases from J, with 11 bases between. The CDR3 sequence is 13 residues long. Germline V gives CDR1 MGHDK, CDR2 SYGVNS. CDR3: CASSNWTDYEQYF. CDR3 in DNA: TGTGCCAGCAGTAACTGGACAGACTACGAGCAGTACTTC.

The rearrangement links TRBV20-1 to TRBJ2-5; 9 positions agree with TRBD2. Germline CDR1 reads DFQATT; CDR2 reads SNEGSKA (reference sequence). The ends lost 7 bases at V and 7 bases at J; junction bases unmatched: 13. This CDR3 is built from 14 residues. The CDR3 DNA reads TGCAGTGGACGAGGGGTGCGGGGGGGCCTGACCCAGTACTTC. It is translated as CSGRGVRGGLTQYF.

There are a few counts of this clonotype. This rearrangement joins TRBV12-3 or TRBV12-4 to TRBJ2-7; possibly TRBD1 for D (6 bases). The V and J ends lost 2 bases and 0 bases respectively, with 8 bases between them. The CDR3 sequence is 14 residues long. In DNA form, the CDR3 reads TGTGCCAGCAGTTTAATGGGGGCCTCCTACGAGCAGTACTTC. Its protein product is CASSLMGASYEQYF.

The V gene is TRBV11-2, the J gene TRBJ2-1, with 11 nucleotides matching TRBD1. Germline assignment: CDR1 SGHAT and CDR2 FQNNGV. The CDR3 consists of 16 residues. V dropped 5 bases and J dropped 2; count of bases not matched to a gene: 5. The chain's CDR3 is CASSMGQGVPYNEQFF. Here the CDR3 DNA reads TGTGCCAGCAGCATGGGACAGGGGGTACCCTACAATGAGCAGTTCTTC.

This clonotype was seen at least ten times. The V gene is TRBV27, the J gene TRBJ2-3; the D is unclear. The CDR3 extends over 14 amino acids. Germline assignment: CDR1 MNHEY and CDR2 SMNVEV (reference sequence). The germline V and J ends were trimmed by 5 bases and 1 base, with 10 bases remaining between them. The CDR3 here is CASSLPPRTDTQYF. In DNA, the CDR3 is TGTGCCAGCAGTCTCCCCCCTCGCACAGATACGCAGTATTTT.

The table lists this clonotype with many counts. This chain connects TRBV12-5 to TRBJ2-3; D is unclear. Trimming removed 6 bases from V and 6 bases from J, with 7 bases in between. This CDR3 spans 11 amino acids. In germline, CDR1 is LGHNT, CDR2 FRNRAP. CDR3 loop: CASGFGDTQYF. In DNA form, the CDR3 reads TGTGCTAGTGGGTTCGGGGATACGCAGTATTTT.

This clonotype came up a few times. The chain couples TRBV29-1 to TRBJ2-3; D remains ambiguous. The CDR3 is 15 amino acids. The V and J ends lost 1 base and 5 bases respectively, with 16 bases between them. Germline values: CDR1 SQVTM, CDR2 ANQGSEA. CDR3 nucleotides: TGCAGCGTTGAAGGCTGGGAACCATGGGGAGATACGCAGTATTTT. Protein sequence: CSVEGWEPWGDTQYF.

V gene TRBV20-1 combines with J gene TRBJ2-6; D uncertain. CDR1 and CDR2 (germline): DFQATT, SNEGSKA (reference sequence). This CDR3 comprises 13 residues. Trimming left V 3 bases short and J 2 bases short, with 5 bases between. The CDR3 loop is CSASSTGANVLTF. The CDR3 DNA sequence: TGCAGTGCTAGTTCCACTGGGGCCAACGTCCTGACTTTC.

This clonotype has a count of ten or more. This rearrangement joins TRBV7-6 to TRBJ2-2; 8 nucleotides match TRBD2. The CDR3 loop spans 15 amino acids. Per the germline V gene, CDR1 is SGHVS and CDR2 is FNYEAQ. V lost 2 bases and J lost 4; bases outside the gene matches: 3. CDR3 protein: CASSLKRGSTGELFF. The DNA for the CDR3 is TGTGCCAGCAGCTTAAAGCGGGGGTCCACCGGGGAGCTGTTTTTT. Based on the CDR3 plus reference TRBV7-6 and TRBJ2-2, the full variable domain is GAGVSQSPRYKVTKRGQDVALRCDPISGHVSLYWYRQALGQGPEFLTYFNYEAQQDKSGLPNDRFSAERPEGSISTLTIQRTEQRDSAMYRCASSLKRGSTGELFFGEGSRLTVL.

This clonotype was observed many times. This chain uses TRBV28 with TRBJ2-7; 8 nucleotides line up with TRBD1. CDR1 and CDR2 (germline): MDHEN, SYDVKM. The trim removed 5 bases at V and 1 base at J, leaving 7 bases unmatched. The CDR3 has 15 residues. Here the CDR3 DNA reads TGTGCCAGCAGTCTTGACAGGGGATTGTCCTACGAGCAGTACTTC. Translation: CASSLDRGLSYEQYF. The full variable domain, rest sourced from reference TRBV28 and TRBJ2-7, is DVKVTQSSRYLVKRTGEKVFLECVQDMDHENMFWYRQDPGLGLRLIYFSYDVKMKEKGDIPEGYSVSREKKERFSLILESASTNQTSMYLCASSLDRGLSYEQYFGPGTRLTVT.

This chain uses TRBV7-9 with TRBJ2-7, with D possibly TRBD1 on 6 matching bases. Germline CDR1 is SEHNR and CDR2 is FQNEAQ (reference sequence). Trimming removed 2 bases at V and 4 bases at J, with 15 bases between. This CDR3 has 15 residues. This CDR3 reads CASSLRGTPGYEQYF. The CDR3 DNA follows: TGTGCCAGCAGCTTAAGAGGGACACCAGGGTACGAGCAGTACTTC.

This clonotype was detected many times. This sequence joins TRBV7-8 and TRBJ2-1; D unclear. V was pared by 6 bases and J by 0 bases, with 15 bases between. Germline lookup yields CDR1 SGHVS and CDR2 FQNEAQ. The CDR3 has 16 amino acids. The CDR3, as DNA: TGTGCCAGCAGTCTTAGATACTTGAGCTCCTACAATGAGCAGTTCTTC. This translates into CASSLRYLSSYNEQFF.

This clonotype was seen a single time. This chain links TRBV4-1 with TRBJ1-5; D uncertain. Trimming removed 1 base from V and 3 bases from J, with 10 bases in between. Germline-derived CDR1 and CDR2 are MGHRA and YSYEKL. There are 15 residues in the CDR3. In DNA, the CDR3 is TGCGCCAGCAGCCAAGCGTCTGGCTCCAATCAGCCCCAGCATTTT. It encodes CASSQASGSNQPQHF.

Note on this clonotype: This may be a read error: a much more frequent sequence differs by one nucleotide. The chain links TRBV7-9 to TRBJ2-7, with D maybe TRBD1 (6 bases). V shed 4 bases and J shed 7 bases, with 17 bases lying between them. CDR3 length equals 14 residues. In germline, CDR1 is SEHNR, CDR2 FQNEAQ (reference sequence). CDR3 bases: TGTGCCAGCAGCTCCGAACAGGGATCAGAAGAGCAGTACGTC. It yields the protein CASSSEQGSEEQYV.

V is TRBV6-2 or TRBV6-3 and J is TRBJ1-3; TRBD1 is a possible D gene (5 bases). Trimming cost V 1 base and J 0 bases, with 7 bases left between them. The CDR3 consists of 15 residues. Germline values: CDR1 MNHEY, CDR2 SVGEGT. CDR3 in DNA: TGTGCCAGCAGTTACTATGACAGCTCTGGAAACACCATATATTTT. Its protein product is CASSYYDSSGNTIYF.

This clonotype was seen more than once but under ten times. The chain carries TRBV7-3 and TRBJ2-5; D ambiguous. Trimming took 5 bases from V and 2 from J, leaving 27 bases between them. Germline assignment: CDR1 SGHTA and CDR2 FQGTGA. This CDR3 contains 19 residues. This CDR3 is CASSLPTRWALLNQETQYF. The CDR3 coding sequence is TGTGCCAGCAGCCTCCCGACCCGATGGGCTTTGCTAAATCAAGAGACCCAGTACTTC.

The gene calls are TRBV7-9 and TRBJ2-1; D call uncertain. The V end was cut by 2 bases, the J end by 0 bases, with 11 bases between. Germline CDR1 reads SEHNR; CDR2 reads FQNEAQ (reference sequence). The CDR3 length is 16 residues. Here the CDR3 DNA reads TGTGCCAGCAGCTTAAATCCTTCCAGCTCCTACAATGAGCAGTTCTTC. Its translation is CASSLNPSSSYNEQFF.

The gene calls are TRBV6-6 and TRBJ1-2; 12 positions match TRBD1. The length of the CDR3 is 15 residues. In germline, CDR1 is MNHNY, CDR2 SVGAGI (reference sequence). The V and J ends lost 5 bases and 4 bases, in that order; junction bases with no gene match: 5. As DNA, the CDR3 is TGTGCCAGCAGTCGGGACAGGGGGCCTAGCTATGGCTACACCTTC. This sequence encodes CASSRDRGPSYGYTF.

This clonotype was seen only once. CDR3 sequence reads: CSARDSGTGNYGYTF. For the CDR3, the DNA is TGCAGTGCTAGAGATTCCGGGACAGGGAACTATGGCTACACCTTC. This rearrangement joins TRBV20-1 to TRBJ1-2; 9 nucleotides align to TRBD1. Trimming took 0 bases from V and 2 from J; bases not matched to a gene: 4. The length of the CDR3 is 15 residues. The V gene's germline CDR1 is DFQATT and CDR2 SNEGSKA (reference sequence).

For this clonotype: With a much larger clone just one base away, this may be a read error. The chain uses TRBV10-3 and TRBJ1-6, with D perhaps TRBD1 (6 bases). The length of the CDR3 is 15 residues. Germline loops: CDR1 ENHRY, CDR2 SYGVKD. In DNA, the CDR3 is TGTGCCATCAGTAAGACAGGCCATTATAATTCACTCCTCCACTTT. As protein: CAISKTGHYNSLLHF.

The sample holds a few counts of this clonotype. The V gene is TRBV12-3 or TRBV12-4, the J gene TRBJ2-2; no firm D call. This CDR3 region has 14 residues. Trimming left V 3 bases short and J 3 bases short, with 8 bases between. CDR3 in amino acids: CASSFVSHTGELFF. Written as DNA, the CDR3 is TGTGCCAGCAGTTTTGTCAGCCACACCGGGGAGCTGTTTTTT.

This clonotype was counted only a few times. J is TRBJ2-2 and V is TRBV9; TRBD2 agrees at 10 bases. V lost 3 bases, J lost 3 bases, and 5 bases stayed unmatched. The CDR3 contains 16 residues. Germline V gene data show CDR1 as SGDLS and CDR2 as YYNGEE. CDR3 region: CASSAPGTSDTGELFF. The CDR3 nucleotides read TGTGCCAGCAGCGCTCCCGGGACTAGCGACACCGGGGAGCTGTTTTTT.

This clonotype was seen repeatedly, ten times or more. The rearrangement joins TRBV7-2 to TRBJ1-4, with D unresolved. CDR1 and CDR2 (germline): SGHTA, FQGNSA. The CDR3 sequence is 16 residues long. The germline V and J ends were trimmed by 2 bases and 3 bases, with 13 bases remaining between them. CDR3 in amino acids: CASSLLAARANEKLFF. The CDR3 nucleotides read TGTGCCAGCAGCTTACTAGCGGCAAGAGCTAATGAAAAACTGTTTTTT.